This TCR beta chain comes out of a study of tumor-infiltrating lymphocytes in primary liver carcinoma. Turning to the study itself: Roughly 3.5 to 7.13 million productive TCRbeta reads were obtained per sample, with similar numbers across tissue types.

Regarding this clonotype: The junction differs from germline at one of its ends, possibly a read error.

TCR beta cDNA was reverse-transcribed from roughly 520 ng of total RNA. The reaction used a constant-region primer and ProtoScript II reverse transcriptase. For TCR beta, libraries were produced by three nested multiplex PCR rounds using slightly modified ARM-PCR. TRBV1-TRBV30 forward primers and a C-beta reverse primer were used in the first two PCR rounds, which each ran for 9 to 10 cycles. TCRdb used MiXCR to reprocess the multiplex PCR reads, holding one entry per CDR3 protein. The repertoire includes approximately 300,000 distinct CDR3 sequences, more than 55% of them detected once, and approximately 9.4% sits in the top ten. The source of the blood RNA was unsorted whole blood, and germline DNA was extracted as well. Germline CDR1 and CDR2: SGHAT and FQNNGV. This CDR3 comprises 16 residues.

The source of this sequence is a man aged 40-55 years with primary liver carcinoma and hepatitis B virus infection. The V gene is TRBV11-2, the J gene TRBJ1-3; tentative D call: TRBD1 (5 bases). The sequenced sample consisted of peripheral blood. The CDR3: CASSRGRISSGSTIYF. The CDR3 nucleotides are TGTGCTAGCAGCCGGGGACGGATCTCCTCTGGAAGCACCATATATTTT.